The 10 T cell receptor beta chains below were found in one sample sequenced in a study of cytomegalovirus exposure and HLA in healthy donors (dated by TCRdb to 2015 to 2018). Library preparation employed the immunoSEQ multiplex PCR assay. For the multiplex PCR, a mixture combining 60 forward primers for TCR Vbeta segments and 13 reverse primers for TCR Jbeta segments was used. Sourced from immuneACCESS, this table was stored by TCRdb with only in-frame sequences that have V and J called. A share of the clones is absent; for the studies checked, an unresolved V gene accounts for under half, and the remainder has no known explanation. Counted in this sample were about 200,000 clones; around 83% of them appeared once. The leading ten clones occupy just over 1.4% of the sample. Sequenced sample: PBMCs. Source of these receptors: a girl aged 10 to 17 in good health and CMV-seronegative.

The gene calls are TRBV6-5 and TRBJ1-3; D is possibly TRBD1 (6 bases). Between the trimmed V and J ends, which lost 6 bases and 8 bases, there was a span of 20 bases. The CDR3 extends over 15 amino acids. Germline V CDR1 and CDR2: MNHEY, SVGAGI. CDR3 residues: CASSPWTDGRHTIYF. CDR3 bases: TGTGCCAGCAGCCCCTGGACAGATGGGCGGCACACCATATATTTT.

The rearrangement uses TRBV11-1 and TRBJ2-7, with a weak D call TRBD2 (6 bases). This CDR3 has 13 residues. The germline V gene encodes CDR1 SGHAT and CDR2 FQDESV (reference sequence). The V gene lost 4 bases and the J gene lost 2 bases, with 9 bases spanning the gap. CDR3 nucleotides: TGTGCCAGCAGCTCCGGGGGTACCTACGAGCAGTACTTC. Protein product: CASSSGGTYEQYF.

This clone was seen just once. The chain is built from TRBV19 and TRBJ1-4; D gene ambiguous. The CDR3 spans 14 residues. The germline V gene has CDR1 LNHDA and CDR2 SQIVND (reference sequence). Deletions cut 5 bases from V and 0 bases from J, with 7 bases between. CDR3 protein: CASSLQTTNEKLFF. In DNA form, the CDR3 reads TGTGCCAGTAGTCTCCAGACAACTAATGAAAAACTGTTTTTT.

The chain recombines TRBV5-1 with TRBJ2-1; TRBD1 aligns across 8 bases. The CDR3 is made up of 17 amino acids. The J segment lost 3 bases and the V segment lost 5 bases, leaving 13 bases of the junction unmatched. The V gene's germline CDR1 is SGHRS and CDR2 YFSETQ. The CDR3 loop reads CASSGQGTGFVYNEQFF. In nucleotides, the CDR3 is TGCGCCAGCAGTGGACAGGGCACCGGATTTGTCTACAATGAGCAGTTCTTC.

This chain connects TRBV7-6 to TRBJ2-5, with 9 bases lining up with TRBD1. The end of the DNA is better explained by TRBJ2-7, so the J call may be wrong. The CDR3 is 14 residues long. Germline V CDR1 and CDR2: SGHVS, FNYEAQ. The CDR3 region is CASSPGTGTYEQYF. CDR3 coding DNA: TGTGCCAGCAGCCCCGGGACAGGGACGTACGAGCAGTACTTC.

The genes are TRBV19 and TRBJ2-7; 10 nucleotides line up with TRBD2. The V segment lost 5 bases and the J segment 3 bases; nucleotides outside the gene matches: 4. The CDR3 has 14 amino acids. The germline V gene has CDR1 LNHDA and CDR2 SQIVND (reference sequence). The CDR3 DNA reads TGTGCCAGTAGTCGCAGACTAGCGGGCTACGAGCAGTACTTC. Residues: CASSRRLAGYEQYF. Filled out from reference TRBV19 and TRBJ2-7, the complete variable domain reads DGGITQSPKYLFRKEGQNVTLSCEQNLNHDAMYWYRQDPGQGLRLIYYSQIVNDFQKGDIAEGYSVSREKKESFPLTVTSAQKNPTAFYLCASSRRLAGYEQYFGPGTRLTVT.

The CDR3 here is CASQAGGTTDTQYF. DNA for the CDR3: TGTGCCAGCCAGGCGGGAGGGACCACAGATACGCAGTATTTT. The V and J genes are TRBV6-6 and TRBJ2-3; 9 bases are shared with TRBD2. The CDR3 totals 14 residues. Germline V gene sequence: CDR1 MNHNY, CDR2 SVGAGI (reference sequence). After removal of 8 bases from V and 2 bases from J, the junction contained 5 bases not matched to a gene.

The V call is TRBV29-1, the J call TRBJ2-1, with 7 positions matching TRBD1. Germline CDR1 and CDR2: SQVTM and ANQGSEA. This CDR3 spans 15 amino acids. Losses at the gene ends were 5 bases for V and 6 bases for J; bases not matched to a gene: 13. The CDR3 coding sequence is TGCAGCGTTAGCGAACCAGGGGGATTATTCAATGAGCAGTTCTTC. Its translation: CSVSEPGGLFNEQFF.

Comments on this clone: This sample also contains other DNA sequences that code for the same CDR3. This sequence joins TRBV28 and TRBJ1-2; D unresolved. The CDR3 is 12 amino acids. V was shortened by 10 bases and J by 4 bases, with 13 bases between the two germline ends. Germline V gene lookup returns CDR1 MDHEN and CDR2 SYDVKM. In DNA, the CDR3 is TGTGCCACTGCCCAGGCGAGCTATGGCTACACCTTC. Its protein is CATAQASYGYTF.

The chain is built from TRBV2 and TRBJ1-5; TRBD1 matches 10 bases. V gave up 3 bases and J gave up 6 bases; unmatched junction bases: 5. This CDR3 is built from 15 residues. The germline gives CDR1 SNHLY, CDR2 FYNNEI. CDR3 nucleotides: TGTGCCAGCAGTGATCGGACAGGGGGTAGTCAGCCCCAGCATTTT. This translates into CASSDRTGGSQPQHF.